This T cell receptor beta chain appears in the sequencing data of a study of beta chain features in type 1 diabetes. The germline CDR1 and CDR2 sequences are SGHTA and FQGNSA. V was cut by 1 base and J by 1 base, with 13 bases left in between. This CDR3 comprises 16 residues. A remark on this clone: What it binds is unknown.

The study reverse transcribed the entire isolated RNA, so it sequenced expressed TCRB transcripts. TCRdb's copy holds only in-frame clones and misses some; the assay was immunoSEQ multiplex PCR. The sample lists tens of thousands of clones, roughly 45% occurring once. Study-wide results and limits: Junctions at VDJ sites from type 1 diabetes patients had fewer insertions and more deletions. The study found moderately but significantly shorter TCRB CDR3s in all four CD4+ subsets of Type 1 diabetes patients.

Sequenced input: stem cell memory CD4+ T cells from blood. The chain links TRBV7-2 to TRBJ2-5; D call uncertain. This TCR derives from a man aged 25-45 years with type 1 diabetes. CDR3 nucleotides: TGTGCCAGCAGCTTAGGGCTGATCCTCGCCCAAGAGACCCAGTACTTC. It is translated as CASSLGLILAQETQYF. The full variable domain, its missing parts supplied by reference TRBV7-2 and TRBJ2-5, is GAGVSQSPSNKVTEKGKDVELRCDPISGHTALYWYRQSLGQGLEFLIYFQGNSAPDKSGLPSDRFSAERTGGSVSTLTIQRTQQEDSAVYLCASSLGLILAQETQYFGPGTRLLVL.